This T cell receptor (beta chain) was sequenced in a study of T-cell memory formation after mild COVID-19. Each CDR3 protein is one row after TCRdb ran MiXCR on the 5' RACE reads. The sample lists about 120,000 distinct CDR3 sequences; roughly 15% were seen once. With 3 bases removed from V and 8 bases from J, the gap between germline ends came to 14 bases. The germline V gene has CDR1 KGHSH and CDR2 LQKENI. This CDR3 has 14 amino acids. This clonotype was picked up many times. The source material was PBMCs or a T cell subset sorted from them (not recorded which). The V call is TRBV18, the J call TRBJ2-1; D may be TRBD2 (7 bases). The clonotype comes from an adult woman who had mild COVID-19 (a few samples of this study predate the infection). Cell type and time point are not known. CDR3 sequence (DNA): TGTGCCAGCTCACCCTCGGGGGGCTTCGATGAGCAGTTCTTC. Translation: CASSPSGGFDEQFF.